The 32 T cell receptor beta chains below were found in one sample sequenced in a study of blood T cell repertoires in COVID-19. The data were produced by immunoSEQ multiplex PCR, yet TCRdb's version contains in-frame clones alone and is incomplete. In the table there are about 65,000 clones, approximately 80% of which are singletons. The sequencing input was peripheral blood. The source is a human donor in a cohort sampled during active COVID-19.

The gene calls are TRBV19 and TRBJ1-2; no reliable D call. Germline CDR1 LNHDA, CDR2 SQIVND (reference sequence). This CDR3 contains 14 residues. V was shortened by 6 bases and J by 4 bases, with 15 bases between the two germline ends. The CDR3 sequence: CASSAESNIYGYTF. As DNA, the CDR3 is TGTGCCAGTAGCGCCGAATCCAACATCTATGGCTACACCTTC.

The chain recombines TRBV6-2 or TRBV6-3 with TRBJ1-1; D not resolved. The germline CDR1 and CDR2 sequences are MNHEY and SVGEGT. The CDR3 consists of 11 residues. The V end was cut by 2 bases, the J end by 5 bases, with 3 bases between. CDR3 region: CASSYLTEAFF. For the CDR3, the DNA is TGTGCCAGCAGTTACCTGACTGAAGCTTTCTTT.

In this sample, this clone turned up a few times. The chain uses TRBV20-1 and TRBJ2-1; the match to TRBD2 covers 9 bases. Germline-derived CDR1 and CDR2 are DFQATT and SNEGSKA (reference sequence). This CDR3 has 15 residues. Trimming removed 3 bases from V and 4 bases from J; junction bases left unmatched: 7. The CDR3 DNA follows: TGCAGTGCTAGTGAGGCGGGAGGGTGGTACAATGAGCAGTTCTTC. Its protein is CSASEAGGWYNEQFF.

The rearrangement uses TRBV3-1 (or the pseudogene TRBV3-2) and TRBJ2-5, with TRBD2 as a possible D gene (5 bases). In germline, CDR1 is LGHDT, CDR2 YNNKEL (reference sequence). CDR3 length equals 14 residues. Trimming removed 1 base at V and 5 bases at J, with 11 bases between. Written as DNA, the CDR3 is TGTGCCAGCAGCCAAGTTAGCGCCATGGAGACCCAGTACTTC. This gives the protein CASSQVSAMETQYF.

The V call is TRBV28, the J call TRBJ1-2; D gene ambiguous. V was cut by 4 bases and J by 8 bases, with 8 bases left in between. This CDR3 is 11 amino acids long. Germline lookup yields CDR1 MDHEN and CDR2 SYDVKM. CDR3 coding DNA: TGTGCCAGCAGTTCCCTCCGGGGCTACACCTTC. Residues: CASSSLRGYTF.

The chain has TRBV6-6 and TRBJ1-5; D remains ambiguous. The CDR3 loop spans 15 amino acids. Germline values: CDR1 MNHNY, CDR2 SVGAGI (reference sequence). V shed 6 bases and J shed 7 bases, with 19 bases lying between them. This CDR3 reads CASRAPGRTRQPQHF. CDR3 nucleotide sequence: TGTGCCAGCAGGGCCCCGGGGAGGACTCGACAGCCCCAGCATTTT.

The chain couples TRBV2 to TRBJ1-1, with 9 nucleotides matching TRBD1. The CDR3 contains 14 residues. After removal of 6 bases from V and 6 bases from J, the junction contained 8 bases not matched to a gene. Germline CDR1 reads SNHLY; CDR2 reads FYNNEI. The DNA of the CDR3 is TGTGCCAGCAGCGGGGACAGGGTAGGATCTGAAGCTTTCTTT. Protein: CASSGDRVGSEAFF.

This clone appeared a single time. The V and J genes are TRBV19 and TRBJ2-7; 10 positions match TRBD1. CDR1 is LNHDA, CDR2 SQIVND, per germline (reference sequence). The junction had 6 bases not matched to a gene; V was cut back by 4 bases and J by 3 bases. The CDR3 has 15 amino acids. CDR3: CASSRPGQGFYEQYF. The CDR3 DNA reads as TGTGCCAGTAGTAGACCGGGACAGGGGTTCTACGAGCAGTACTTC.

This chain joins TRBV27 and TRBJ2-6; D remains ambiguous. Per germline, CDR1 MNHEY and CDR2 SMNVEV (reference sequence). CDR3 length: 14 amino acids. V shed 3 bases and J shed 4 bases, with 7 bases lying between them. The CDR3 region has the DNA TGTGCCAGCAGTTTCGCAGGAGGGGCCAACGTCCTGACTTTC. Translated: CASSFAGGANVLTF.

The CDR3 DNA reads TGTGCCAGCAGTTTATTCGGCACAGGGGGTGAAAAACTGTTTTTT. Amino acid sequence: CASSLFGTGGEKLFF. The V gene is TRBV28, the J gene TRBJ1-4, with 8 nucleotides matching TRBD1. The CDR3 totals 15 residues. J gave up 7 bases and V 1 base, and 5 bases lay outside the gene matches. Germline V gives CDR1 MDHEN, CDR2 SYDVKM.

The genes are TRBV4-2 and TRBJ2-7; TRBD2 matches 14 bases. Germline CDR1 and CDR2: LGHNA and YNFKEQ. The CDR3 extends over 18 amino acids. V shed 5 bases and J 3 bases; nucleotides not matched to a gene: 12. CDR3 coding DNA: TGTGCCAGCAGCTTCGGACTAGCGGGAGGAGGGGCAGGCTACGAGCAGTACTTC. Encoded protein: CASSFGLAGGGAGYEQYF.

This clone was recorded a few times. The rearrangement uses TRBV28 and TRBJ2-2, with 7 bases identical to TRBD1. CDR1 is MDHEN, CDR2 SYDVKM, per germline. V lost 4 bases and J lost 4; bases outside the gene matches: 0. This CDR3 spans 13 amino acids. CDR3 loop: CASSWDSTGELFF. The CDR3 bases are TGTGCCAGCAGTTGGGACAGCACCGGGGAGCTGTTTTTT. Full variable domain (missing parts from reference TRBV28 and TRBJ2-2): DVKVTQSSRYLVKRTGEKVFLECVQDMDHENMFWYRQDPGLGLRLIYFSYDVKMKEKGDIPEGYSVSREKKERFSLILESASTNQTSMYLCASSWDSTGELFFGEGSRLTVL.

This chain links TRBV6-6 with TRBJ1-1; D gene uncertain. This CDR3 comprises 14 residues. V was clipped by 4 bases and J by 4 bases, with 13 bases between them. Per the germline V gene, CDR1 is MNHNY and CDR2 is SVGAGI (reference sequence). CDR3 protein: CASSSDFLGTEAFF. For the CDR3, the DNA is TGTGCCAGCAGTTCGGACTTCCTCGGCACTGAAGCTTTCTTT.

The rearrangement uses TRBV5-4 and TRBJ2-7; D might be TRBD2 (6 bases). The CDR3 is 14 amino acids. Germline lookup yields CDR1 SGHNT and CDR2 YYREEE (reference sequence). V was trimmed by 7 bases and J by 5 bases, leaving 19 bases between them. CDR3 nucleotide sequence: TGTGCCAGCTTACGGGGGACTGATGTTAACGAGCAGTACTTC. It codes for CASLRGTDVNEQYF. Full variable domain (rest looked up from reference TRBV5-4 and TRBJ2-7): ETGVTQSPTHLIKTRGQQVTLRCSSQSGHNTVSWYQQALGQGPQFIFQYYREEENGRGNFPPRFSGLQFPNYSSELNVNALELDDSALYLCASLRGTDVNEQYFGPGTRLTVT.

The chain uses TRBV6-1 and TRBJ1-1; D uncertain. The CDR3 has 13 amino acids. CDR1 and CDR2 (germline): MNHNS, SASEGT. Trimming shortened V by 3 bases and J by 0 bases, and 5 bases separated the two germline ends. The CDR3 DNA reads TGTGCCAGCAGTGAGACTGTGAACACTGAAGCTTTCTTT. It yields the protein CASSETVNTEAFF.

This clone was observed many times. The rearrangement uses TRBV7-9 and TRBJ1-5, with 7 bases that match TRBD1. Unmatched junction bases numbered 10, after V lost 1 base and J lost 7 bases. CDR3 length equals 16 residues. CDR1 and CDR2 from the germline V gene are SEHNR and FQNEAQ (reference sequence). DNA of the CDR3: TGTGCCAGCAGCTTAGGACAGGGCCGAGTTGAGCAGCCCCAGCATTTT. This sequence encodes CASSLGQGRVEQPQHF. Drawing the rest from reference TRBV7-9 and TRBJ1-5, the complete variable domain is DTGVSQNPRHKITKRGQNVTFRCDPISEHNRLYWYRQTLGQGPEFLTYFQNEAQLEKSRLLSDRFSAERPKGSFSTLEIQRTEQGDSAMYLCASSLGQGRVEQPQHFGDGTRLSIL.

The genes are TRBV7-6 and TRBJ2-5; no definite D call. From germline, CDR1 is SGHVS and CDR2 FNYEAQ. V lost 2 bases and J 4 bases, leaving 14 bases between the germline ends. The CDR3 runs to 15 residues. The CDR3 DNA follows: TGTGCCAGCAGCTTATTAGCATCGTACCGAGAGACCCAGTACTTC. Translated, it gives CASSLLASYRETQYF.

As DNA, the CDR3 is TGTGCCAGTAGTGGACAGGGCTACGAGCAGTACTTC. It specifies CASSGQGYEQYF. The chain has TRBV19 and TRBJ2-7; 8 bases fit TRBD1. CDR1 and CDR2 (germline): LNHDA, SQIVND (reference sequence). The CDR3 contains 12 residues. Losses at the gene ends were 5 bases for V and 3 bases for J; bases not matched to a gene: 0.

This chain joins TRBV11-2 and TRBJ2-7; TRBD2 agrees at 11 bases. The CDR3 is 15 amino acids. The trim removed 0 bases at V and 4 bases at J, leaving 2 bases unmatched. Germline V gene data show CDR1 as SGHAT and CDR2 as FQNNGV. CDR3 nucleotide sequence: TGTGCCAGCAGCTTAGAGGCTAGCGGGGGGTACGAGCAGTACTTC. This sequence encodes CASSLEASGGYEQYF.

This clone was found once. This rearrangement joins TRBV19 to TRBJ2-5, with a weak D call TRBD1 (6 bases). V was trimmed by 2 bases and J by 5 bases, leaving 18 bases between them. This CDR3 has 16 amino acids. Germline-derived CDR1 and CDR2 are LNHDA and SQIVND (reference sequence). CDR3 region: CASSIYGRGIGETQYF. Written as DNA, the CDR3 is TGTGCCAGTAGTATATATGGCAGGGGAATAGGCGAGACCCAGTACTTC.

The chain recombines TRBV5-1 with TRBJ1-4; possibly TRBD1 for D (6 bases). The CDR3 runs to 16 residues. Germline CDR1 and CDR2: SGHRS and YFSETQ. The CDR3 is CAPPIANRDADEKLFF. In DNA, the CDR3 is TGCGCGCCCCCGATCGCGAACAGGGACGCGGATGAAAAACTGTTTTTT.

The CDR3 spells CASSGTSGGETQYF. DNA for the CDR3: TGTGCCAGCAGCGGAACTAGCGGGGGAGAGACCCAGTACTTC. The J gene is TRBJ2-5, the V gene TRBV9; the match to TRBD2 covers 11 bases. V lost 3 bases, J lost 4 bases, and 2 bases stayed unmatched. The CDR3 length is 14 residues. The germline V gene encodes CDR1 SGDLS and CDR2 YYNGEE.

This clone was seen once. This chain links TRBV9 with TRBJ2-3; D unclear. Germline CDR1 SGDLS, CDR2 YYNGEE. The CDR3 totals 13 residues. The V end lost 4 bases, the J end lost 13 bases, and 19 bases lay between the germline ends. Here the CDR3 reads CASSPPTARREYF. In nucleotides, the CDR3 is TGTGCCAGCAGCCCACCTACGGCTCGACGGGAGTATTTT.

J is TRBJ2-5 and V is TRBV5-1; D unclear. Trimming removed 2 bases from V and 3 bases from J, with 14 bases in between. The CDR3 sequence is 15 residues long. The germline CDR1 and CDR2 sequences are SGHRS and YFSETQ. This CDR3 reads CASSLGSGAKETQYF. Written as DNA, the CDR3 is TGCGCCAGCAGCTTAGGTTCCGGAGCCAAAGAGACCCAGTACTTC.

This clone is a singleton in its sample. V usage is TRBV7-6 and J usage is TRBJ1-2; 7 bases agree with TRBD1. J was trimmed by 5 bases and V by 3 bases; bases with no gene match: 3. This CDR3 comprises 13 residues. Germline lookup yields CDR1 SGHVS and CDR2 FNYEAQ. CDR3 protein: CASSLGTEYGYTF. CDR3 coding DNA: TGTGCCAGCAGCTTGGGGACAGAGTATGGCTACACCTTC.

V and J are TRBV24-1 and TRBJ2-3; 7 bases fit TRBD1. The CDR3 is 15 residues long. Per germline, CDR1 KGHDR and CDR2 SFDVKD. The V segment lost 3 bases and the J segment 5 bases; nucleotides outside the gene matches: 7. CDR3 sequence (DNA): TGTGCCACCAGTGATCGTACAGGGGTCGGAGATACGCAGTATTTT. Amino acid sequence: CATSDRTGVGDTQYF.

This rearrangement joins TRBV5-4 to TRBJ2-2; 12 nucleotides agree with TRBD1. The CDR3 totals 16 residues. J gave up 6 bases and V 4 bases, and 7 bases lay outside the gene matches. CDR1 and CDR2 from the germline V gene are SGHNT and YYREEE (reference sequence). This chain's CDR3 is CASSTRDRGLAGELFF. The CDR3 region has the DNA TGTGCCAGCAGCACGAGGGACAGGGGGCTGGCCGGGGAGCTGTTTTTT.

The rearrangement links TRBV15 to TRBJ2-1, with a tentative D call TRBD2 (6 bases). Trimming left V 6 bases short and J 8 bases short, with 20 bases between. Germline CDR1 and CDR2: LNHNV and YYDKDF (reference sequence). The CDR3 sequence is 15 residues long. CDR3: CATSQGLQTVDEQFF. The CDR3 DNA follows: TGTGCCACCAGTCAGGGACTCCAGACGGTGGATGAGCAGTTCTTC.

This clone was seen once. The chain carries TRBV3-1 (or the pseudogene TRBV3-2) and TRBJ1-1, with 7 bases lining up with TRBD1. CDR3 length equals 14 residues. Looked up from germline, CDR1 is LGHDT and CDR2 is YNNKEL (reference sequence). V dropped 3 bases and J dropped 1; count of bases not matched to a gene: 2. CDR3 coding DNA: TGTGCCAGCAGCCAGAGACAGGGGAACACTGAAGCTTTCTTT. Protein: CASSQRQGNTEAFF.

The count of this clone is one. The rearrangement joins TRBV5-1 to TRBJ1-4, with a tentative D call TRBD1 (6 bases). V was shortened by 5 bases and J by 7 bases, with 15 bases between the two germline ends. The CDR3 is 14 residues long. Germline V gene sequence: CDR1 SGHRS, CDR2 YFSETQ. CDR3 nucleotides: TGCGCCAGCAGTACAGGGATCTTCGGTGAAAAACTGTTTTTT. It yields the protein CASSTGIFGEKLFF.

The rearrangement uses TRBV25-1 and TRBJ2-3; TRBD2 aligns across 8 bases. From germline, CDR1 is MGHDK and CDR2 SYGVNS. The ends lost 5 bases at V and 5 bases at J; junction bases unmatched: 6. CDR3 length: 14 amino acids. Here the CDR3 DNA reads TGTGCCAGCAGTATACAGCGGGGGTTAGATACGCAGTATTTT. Protein: CASSIQRGLDTQYF. The full variable domain, rest sourced from reference TRBV25-1 and TRBJ2-3, is EADIYQTPRYLVIGTGKKITLECSQTMGHDKMYWYQQDPGMELHLIHYSYGVNSTEKGDLSSESTVSRIRTEHFPLTLESARPSHTSQYLCASSIQRGLDTQYFGPGTRLTVL.

The rearrangement joins TRBV27 to TRBJ1-2, with 11 bases lining up with TRBD1. CDR3 size: 18 residues. V trimming: 5 bases; J trimming: 4 bases; junction bases outside the gene matches: 15. CDR1 and CDR2 (germline): MNHEY, SMNVEV (reference sequence). Here the CDR3 DNA reads TGTGCCAGCAGTCCTCACCCCCTGGACAGGGGGCGTCTCTATGGCTACACCTTC. Protein product: CASSPHPLDRGRLYGYTF.